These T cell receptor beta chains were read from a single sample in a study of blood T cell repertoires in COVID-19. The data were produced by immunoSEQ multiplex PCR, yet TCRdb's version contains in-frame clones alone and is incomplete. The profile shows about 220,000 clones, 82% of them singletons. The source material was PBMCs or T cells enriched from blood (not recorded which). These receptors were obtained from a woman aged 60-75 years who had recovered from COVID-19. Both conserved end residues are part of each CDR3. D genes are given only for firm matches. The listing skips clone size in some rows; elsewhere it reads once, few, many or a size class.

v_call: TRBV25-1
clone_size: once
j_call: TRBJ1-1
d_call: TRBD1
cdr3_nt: TGTGCCAGCAAAACGGGACAGCAGAACACTGAAGCTTTCTTT
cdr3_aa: CASKTGQQNTEAFF

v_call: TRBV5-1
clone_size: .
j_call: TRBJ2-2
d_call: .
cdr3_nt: TGCGCCAGCAGGGAATGGACGGGATACACCGGGGAGCTGTTTTTT
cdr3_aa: CASREWTGYTGELFF

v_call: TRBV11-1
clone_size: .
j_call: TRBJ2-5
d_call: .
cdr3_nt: TGTGCCAGCAGCTTAGTCGCTAGGCGAGGGGAGACCCAGTACTTC
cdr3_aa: CASSLVARRGETQYF

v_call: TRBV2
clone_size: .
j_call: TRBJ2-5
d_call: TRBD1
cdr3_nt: TGTGCCGTAAGGACAGGGGCCGAGACCCAGTACTTC
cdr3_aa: CAVRTGAETQYF

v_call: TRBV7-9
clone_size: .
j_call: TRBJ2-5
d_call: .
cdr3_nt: TGTGCCAGCAGCTTAGAGCAGGGTCGAGAGCGGACCCAGTACTTC
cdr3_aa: CASSLEQGRERTQYF

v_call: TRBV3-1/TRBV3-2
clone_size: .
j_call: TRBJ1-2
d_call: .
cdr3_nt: TGTGCCAGCAGCCAACAGGACAGATACTATGGCTACACCTTC
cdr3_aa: CASSQQDRYYGYTF

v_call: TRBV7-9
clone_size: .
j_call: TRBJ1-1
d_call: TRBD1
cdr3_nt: TGTGCCAGCAGCCAACCCGAGGGGGCAGGGAGGACTGAAGCTTTCTTT
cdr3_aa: CASSQPEGAGRTEAFF

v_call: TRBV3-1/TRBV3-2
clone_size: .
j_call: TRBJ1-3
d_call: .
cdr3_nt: TGTGCCAGCAGCCAACAGGCTATCTCTGGAAACACCATATATTTT
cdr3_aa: CASSQQAISGNTIYF

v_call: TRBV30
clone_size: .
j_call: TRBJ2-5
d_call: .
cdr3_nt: TGTGCCTGGAGTACGGGGGAGACCCAGTACTTC
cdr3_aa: CAWSTGETQYF

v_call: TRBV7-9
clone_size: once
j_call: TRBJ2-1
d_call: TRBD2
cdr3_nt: TGTGCCAGCAGCTTTTCTAGCGGCTACAATGAGCAGTTCTTC
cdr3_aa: CASSFSSGYNEQFF

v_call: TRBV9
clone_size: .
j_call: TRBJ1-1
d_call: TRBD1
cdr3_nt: TGTGCCAGCAGCCAGGGGGTGAACACTGAAGCTTTCTTT
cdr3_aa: CASSQGVNTEAFF

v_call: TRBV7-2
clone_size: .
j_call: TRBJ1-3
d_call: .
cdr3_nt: TGTGCCAGCAGCCCCGCCGGCTCTGGAAACACCATATATTTT
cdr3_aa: CASSPAGSGNTIYF

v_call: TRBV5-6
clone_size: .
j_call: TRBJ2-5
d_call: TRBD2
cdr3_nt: TGTGCCAGCAGCTCCTTAGCGGGGGGCCGTGAGACCCAGTACTTC
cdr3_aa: CASSSLAGGRETQYF

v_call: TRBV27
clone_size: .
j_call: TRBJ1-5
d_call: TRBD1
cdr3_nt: TGTGCCAGCAGCGGGACAGATCAGCCCCAGCATTTT
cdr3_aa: CASSGTDQPQHF

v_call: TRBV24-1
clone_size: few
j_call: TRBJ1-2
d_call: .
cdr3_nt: TGTGCCACCAGTGATACAGCCTATGGCTACACCTTC
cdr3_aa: CATSDTAYGYTF

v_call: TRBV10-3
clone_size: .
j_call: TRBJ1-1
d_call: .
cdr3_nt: TGTGCCATCAGGGACACAGGGAGGGACACTGAAGCTTTCTTT
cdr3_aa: CAIRDTGRDTEAFF

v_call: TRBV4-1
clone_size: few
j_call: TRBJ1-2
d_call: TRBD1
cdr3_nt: TGCGCCAGCAGCCAAGCGGTGGACAGGCCCTATGGCTACACCTTC
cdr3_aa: CASSQAVDRPYGYTF